Below are 26 T cell receptor beta chains sequenced from a single sample in a study of Ad26.COV2.S vaccination and SARS-CoV-2 variants. TCRdb's copy holds only in-frame clones and misses some; the assay was immunoSEQ multiplex PCR. The table records about 350,000 clones, about 86% of them present only once. Sample treatment: about 20 received Ad26.COV2.S at low or high dose, single or two shots; 5 received placebo; per-sample allocation not given. All samples were drawn on day 63, counting from the first vaccine or placebo injection. The sample was peripheral blood, taken in a trial of Ad26.COV2.S vaccine versus placebo. The receptors shown here come from a person between 18 and 65 years old who received the Ad26.COV2.S COVID-19 vaccine or a placebo.

The J gene is TRBJ1-1, the V gene TRBV6-1; D not resolved. The CDR3 is 13 residues long. V was cut by 2 bases and J by 4 bases, with 8 bases left in between. Germline loops: CDR1 MNHNS, CDR2 SASEGT. The CDR3 here is CASSEYEGTEAFF. The CDR3 DNA is TGTGCCAGCAGTGAATATGAGGGCACTGAAGCTTTCTTT.

V and J are TRBV7-3 and TRBJ2-7; maybe TRBD1 (5 bases). The CDR3 contains 14 residues. Germline V gene data show CDR1 as SGHTA and CDR2 as FQGTGA. The V end lost 7 bases, the J end lost 3 bases, and 16 bases lay between the germline ends. CDR3 in DNA: TGTGCCAGCACTCGGCGGCAGGGCAGCTACGAGCAGTACTTC. It translates to CASTRRQGSYEQYF.

This clone has a single count. The CDR3 here is CASSIEGGGGNNEQFF. The CDR3 DNA reads as TGTGCCAGTAGTATAGAGGGAGGGGGCGGAAACAATGAGCAGTTCTTC. The chain combines TRBV19 with TRBJ2-1; D possibly uses TRBD1 or TRBD2 (7 bases each). V was clipped by 0 bases and J by 5 bases, with 14 bases between them. CDR1 is LNHDA, CDR2 SQIVND, per germline (reference sequence). This CDR3 has 16 amino acids.

V and J are TRBV5-1 and TRBJ2-1, with TRBD2 matching over 12 bases. Germline values: CDR1 SGHRS, CDR2 YFSETQ. CDR3 length: 14 residues. Trimming cost V 4 bases and J 12 bases; bases outside gene matches: 8. CDR3 amino acids: CASSLEPSGGAQFF. The CDR3 DNA is TGCGCCAGCAGCCTGGAACCTAGCGGGGGGGCGCAGTTCTTC.

This clone was seen a handful of times. The chain couples TRBV28 to TRBJ2-5; 12 nucleotides agree with TRBD2. The CDR3 loop spans 16 amino acids. Losses at the gene ends were 5 bases for V and 4 bases for J; bases not matched to a gene: 8. CDR1 is MDHEN, CDR2 SYDVKM, per germline. The CDR3 DNA sequence: TGTGCCAGCAGTAACAACCTAGCGGGGGGGACAGAGACCCAGTACTTC. As protein: CASSNNLAGGTETQYF. Full variable domain (outside the CDR3, taken from reference TRBV28 and TRBJ2-5): DVKVTQSSRYLVKRTGEKVFLECVQDMDHENMFWYRQDPGLGLRLIYFSYDVKMKEKGDIPEGYSVSREKKERFSLILESASTNQTSMYLCASSNNLAGGTETQYFGPGTRLLVL.

The chain carries TRBV18 and TRBJ2-1; 12 bases match TRBD2. Germline CDR1 is KGHSH and CDR2 is LQKENI. The CDR3 runs 16 residues. Unmatched junction bases numbered 6, after V lost 3 bases and J lost 6 bases. For the CDR3, the DNA is TGTGCCAGCTCACCCCCTAGCGGGAGGGGAGTCAATGAGCAGTTCTTC. It is translated as CASSPPSGRGVNEQFF.

V usage is TRBV28 and J usage is TRBJ1-5, with 11 bases fitting TRBD1. The CDR3 is 17 residues long. V dropped 6 bases and J dropped 6; count of bases not matched to a gene: 13. Germline V CDR1 and CDR2: MDHEN, SYDVKM. In DNA form, the CDR3 reads TGTGCCAGCAGATCCTCCGGGACAGGGGGATCGCGTCAGCCCCAGCATTTT. Its protein is CASRSSGTGGSRQPQHF.

CDR3 sequence (DNA): TGCAGCGTTATTCCGGGACTAAACACAGATACGCAGTATTTT. Residues: CSVIPGLNTDTQYF. The V call is TRBV29-1, the J call TRBJ2-3; 7 nucleotides line up with TRBD2. The ends lost 5 bases at V and 2 bases at J; junction bases unmatched: 7. In germline, CDR1 is SQVTM, CDR2 ANQGSEA. The CDR3 spans 14 residues.

V usage is TRBV11-2 and J usage is TRBJ1-2, with no clear D. Germline CDR1 is SGHAT and CDR2 is FQNNGV. This CDR3 contains 15 residues. The germline V and J ends were trimmed by 1 base and 2 bases, with 11 bases remaining between them. For the CDR3, the DNA is TGTGCCAGCAGCTTAGTGTTCGGGGAAAACTATGGCTACACCTTC. Translation: CASSLVFGENYGYTF. The whole variable domain, remainder taken from reference TRBV11-2 and TRBJ1-2, is EAGVAQSPRYKIIEKRQSVAFWCNPISGHATLYWYQQILGQGPKLLIQFQNNGVVDDSQLPKDRFSAERLKGVDSTLKIQPAKLEDSAVYLCASSLVFGENYGYTFGSGTRLTVV.

The genes are TRBV2 and TRBJ2-1, with D possibly being TRBD2 (7 bases). The CDR3 covers 13 residues. Trimming stripped 5 bases from V and 6 bases from J, with 11 bases between. The germline CDR1 and CDR2 sequences are SNHLY and FYNNEI. The CDR3 region is CASSRGAGNEQFF. CDR3 nucleotide sequence: TGTGCCAGCAGTCGGGGGGCTGGCAATGAGCAGTTCTTC. Looking up the rest from reference TRBV2 and TRBJ2-1 gives the full variable domain: EPEVTQTPSHQVTQMGQEVILRCVPISNHLYFYWYRQILGQKVEFLVSFYNNEISEKSEIFDDQFSVERPDGSNFTLKIRSTKLEDSAMYFCASSRGAGNEQFFGPGTRLTVL.

The chain couples TRBV24-1 to TRBJ2-3; 12 bases are a match to TRBD1. V trimming: 4 bases; J trimming: 6 bases; junction bases outside the gene matches: 4. The length of the CDR3 is 15 residues. CDR1 is KGHDR, CDR2 SFDVKD, per germline. The CDR3 region has the DNA TGTGCCACCAGTGACTCCGGGACAGGGGGCGATACGCAGTATTTT. Translated: CATSDSGTGGDTQYF.

The V and J genes are TRBV5-4 and TRBJ1-1, with 8 bases identical to TRBD1. Per germline, CDR1 SGHNT and CDR2 YYREEE (reference sequence). The V gene end was trimmed by 3 bases and the J gene end by 9 bases; junction bases not matched to a gene: 10. The CDR3 spans 14 residues. The CDR3 loop reads CASSYIQGGGQAFF. Here the CDR3 DNA reads TGTGCCAGCAGCTACATACAGGGGGGGGGACAAGCTTTCTTT.

The chain is built from TRBV27 and TRBJ2-3, with 15 bases identical to TRBD2. Germline V lookup: CDR1 MNHEY, CDR2 SMNVEV (reference sequence). This CDR3 contains 19 residues. V shed 4 bases and J 5 bases; nucleotides not matched to a gene: 13. The CDR3, as DNA: TGTGCCAGCAGTTCGCCGGGACTAGCGGGGGGCCCCGGGAGAGATACGCAGTATTTT. It specifies CASSSPGLAGGPGRDTQYF.

The CDR3 DNA is TGTGCCAGCAGCCGACCGGGACAGGGGAGAAACACTGAAGCTTTCTTT. It yields the protein CASSRPGQGRNTEAFF. The chain combines TRBV6-2 or TRBV6-3 with TRBJ1-1; 10 bases map to TRBD1. This CDR3 spans 16 amino acids. Germline loops: CDR1 MNHEY, CDR2 SVGEGT. Trimming cost V 6 bases and J 2 bases; bases outside gene matches: 9.

The rearrangement uses TRBV4-3 and TRBJ2-5; D gene unclear. Trimming left V 4 bases short and J 5 bases short, with 20 bases between. The CDR3 extends over 16 amino acids. CDR1 is LGHNA and CDR2 is YSLEER in the germline V gene. In DNA, the CDR3 is TGCGCCAGCAGCCTTCTCTCGAGAGCCCGCATGGAGACCCAGTACTTC. It translates to CASSLLSRARMETQYF.

This clone was seen once. This chain uses TRBV7-9 with TRBJ2-5; no clear D gene. Per the germline V gene, CDR1 is SEHNR and CDR2 is FQNEAQ (reference sequence). V was clipped by 3 bases and J by 1 base, with 18 bases between them. The CDR3 runs 17 residues. CDR3 bases: TGTGCCAGCAGCTTGTCCGGATGGCCCAGAGGCCAAGAGACCCAGTACTTC. This encodes CASSLSGWPRGQETQYF.

This clone was seen once. The chain combines TRBV6-5 with TRBJ2-1; D is unresolved. V gave up 7 bases and J gave up 5 bases, with 12 bases separating them. This CDR3 is built from 13 residues. CDR1 is MNHEY and CDR2 is SVGAGI in the germline V gene. CDR3 region: CASTRSLDNEQFF. In DNA form, the CDR3 reads TGTGCCAGCACCCGGTCGTTAGACAATGAGCAGTTCTTC.

This chain uses TRBV28 with TRBJ2-7, with TRBD1 as a possible D gene (6 bases). The CDR3 is made up of 14 amino acids. The V and J ends lost 5 bases and 4 bases respectively, with 15 bases between them. CDR1 MDHEN and CDR2 SYDVKM come from the germline V gene. The CDR3: CASSRQTGQYEQYF. The DNA for the CDR3 is TGTGCCAGCAGTCGTCAGACAGGCCAATACGAGCAGTACTTC.

In regard to this clone: This likely came from a read error, as a far larger clone is one base away. Different DNA sequences within this sample yield the same CDR3. This sequence joins TRBV5-6 and TRBJ2-7; unclear D gene. The V and J ends lost 2 bases and 3 bases respectively, with 3 bases between them. Germline V CDR1 and CDR2: SGHDT, YYEEEE. The CDR3 extends over 11 amino acids. CDR3 in amino acids: CASSLDYEQYF. As DNA, the CDR3 is TGTGCCAGCAGCTTAGACTACGAGCAGTACTTC.

The chain's CDR3 is CASSEAPTSGTGGNQPQHF. The CDR3 DNA is TGTGCCAGCAGTGAAGCGCCCACATCCGGGACAGGGGGCAATCAGCCCCAGCATTTT. The chain carries TRBV6-1 and TRBJ1-5; 10 positions agree with TRBD1. The V and J ends lost 0 bases and 2 bases, in that order; junction bases with no gene match: 10. CDR3 length: 19 amino acids. Germline CDR1 is MNHNS and CDR2 is SASEGT.

The chain joins TRBV7-2 to TRBJ2-7; 8 bases are a match to TRBD1. The CDR3 is 13 residues long. V gave up 5 bases and J gave up 9 bases; unmatched junction bases: 9. The germline V gene has CDR1 SGHTA and CDR2 FQGNSA. Here the CDR3 reads CASSPGQGAGQYF. For the CDR3, the DNA is TGTGCCAGCAGCCCCGGACAGGGAGCTGGGCAGTACTTC.

This clone was recorded once. This chain joins TRBV4-2 and TRBJ1-3; possibly TRBD1 for D (5 bases). Trimming took off 1 base at V and 1 base at J, with 11 bases between the two ends. Germline V lookup: CDR1 LGHNA, CDR2 YNFKEQ. The CDR3 sequence is 16 residues long. CDR3 sequence reads: CASSQGPGRSGNTIYF. CDR3 DNA: TGTGCCAGCAGCCAAGGTCCGGGACGGTCTGGAAACACCATATATTTT.

The V gene is TRBV2, the J gene TRBJ2-1; 10 bases are a match to TRBD2. This CDR3 comprises 15 residues. Per germline, CDR1 SNHLY and CDR2 FYNNEI. V lost 6 bases, J lost 6 bases, and 8 bases stayed unmatched. This chain's CDR3 is CASSASGSMSNEQFF. The DNA for the CDR3 is TGTGCCAGCAGCGCTAGCGGGAGTATGAGCAATGAGCAGTTCTTC.

The V gene is TRBV29-1, the J gene TRBJ1-1, with no clear D. Germline values: CDR1 SQVTM, CDR2 ANQGSEA. The CDR3 spans 12 residues. The V and J ends lost 4 bases and 0 bases respectively, with 6 bases between them. The CDR3 reads CSVVVLNTEAFF. Written as DNA, the CDR3 is TGCAGCGTTGTGGTCCTGAACACTGAAGCTTTCTTT.

CDR3 residues: CASSGRGQGTKQYF. CDR3 coding DNA: TGTGCCAGCAGCGGGCGGGGTCAGGGGACCAAGCAGTACTTC. The chain is built from TRBV9 and TRBJ2-7; D is possibly TRBD1 or TRBD2 (6 bases each). Germline V lookup: CDR1 SGDLS, CDR2 YYNGEE. This CDR3 spans 14 amino acids. The V end lost 3 bases, the J end lost 8 bases, and 18 bases lay between the germline ends.

This rearrangement joins TRBV3-1 (or the pseudogene TRBV3-2) to TRBJ2-7; the D is unclear. The CDR3 has 15 residues. Trimming cost V 4 bases and J 0 bases, with 13 bases left between them. Germline lookup yields CDR1 LGHDT and CDR2 YNNKEL (reference sequence). The DNA of the CDR3 is TGTGCCAGCAGCCGAAGCTATCTGAGCTCCTACGAGCAGTACTTC. Translating it yields CASSRSYLSSYEQYF.